Below are 32 T cell receptor beta chains sequenced from a single sample in a study of shared clonotypes between healthy human individuals. Here immunoSEQ multiplex PCR was the method, and the copy in TCRdb shows in-frame clones only, minus some. The sample consists of more than 2 million clones, approximately 94% of them appearing once. Sequencing was performed on naive CD4+ T cells sorted from blood. The subset denotes: CD45RA+ positively selected. These receptors were taken from a man aged 18 to 30 in good health.

The CDR3 coding sequence is TGTGCCAGCAGTTGGGCAGGGACCGCTCTGGAGACCCAGTACTTC. Amino acids: CASSWAGTALETQYF. The chain is built from TRBV6-6 and TRBJ2-5, with D possibly being TRBD1 or TRBD2 (5 bases each). Germline V CDR1 and CDR2: MNHNY, SVGAGI (reference sequence). V was cut by 4 bases and J by 5 bases, with 17 bases left in between. CDR3 length equals 15 residues.

The chain couples TRBV2 to TRBJ2-5; D call uncertain. The V and J ends lost 3 bases and 5 bases respectively, with 7 bases between them. CDR1 and CDR2 from the germline V gene are SNHLY and FYNNEI. The CDR3 extends over 12 amino acids. In DNA, the CDR3 is TGTGCCAGCAGTGAGGAGTGGGAGACCCAGTACTTC. Translating gives CASSEEWETQYF.

In its sample, this clone was seen once. The CDR3 nucleotides read TGTGCCAGCAGTGCTCGGCAAACCTACTACGAGCAGTACTTC. The encoded protein is CASSARQTYYEQYF. The chain has TRBV27 and TRBJ2-7; D is ambiguous. Trimming left V 5 bases short and J 3 bases short, with 14 bases between. This CDR3 has 14 residues. Germline CDR1 MNHEY, CDR2 SMNVEV (reference sequence).

This clone was recorded once. The V and J genes are TRBV6-1 and TRBJ2-3; 7 bases fit TRBD1. The V and J ends lost 5 bases and 4 bases, in that order; junction bases with no gene match: 3. CDR1 and CDR2 (germline): MNHNS, SASEGT. This CDR3 is built from 13 residues. CDR3 residues: CASSRQGPDTQYF. The CDR3 coding sequence is TGTGCCAGCAGTCGACAGGGACCAGATACGCAGTATTTT.

The chain combines TRBV4-3 with TRBJ1-4; a possible D gene is TRBD1 (5 bases). Germline assignment: CDR1 LGHNA and CDR2 YSLEER. The CDR3 loop spans 15 amino acids. V was trimmed by 4 bases and J by 5 bases, leaving 14 bases between them. The CDR3 here is CASSLSTGPNEKLFF. DNA of the CDR3: TGCGCCAGCAGCCTGAGCACAGGACCGAATGAAAAACTGTTTTTT.

This chain joins TRBV25-1 and TRBJ2-2, with unresolved D. Germline assignment: CDR1 MGHDK and CDR2 SYGVNS. Trimming removed 7 bases at V and 5 bases at J, with 8 bases between. The CDR3 runs to 12 residues. The CDR3 is CASKTETGELFF. For the CDR3, the DNA is TGTGCCAGCAAGACGGAAACCGGGGAGCTGTTTTTT.

This rearrangement joins TRBV6-1 to TRBJ2-7; perhaps TRBD2 as D (5 bases). The V and J ends lost 2 bases and 5 bases respectively, with 10 bases between them. The CDR3 contains 13 residues. Germline-derived CDR1 and CDR2 are MNHNS and SASEGT. The CDR3 DNA follows: TGTGCCAGCAGTGAAATGAGAGGGAACGAGCAGTACTTC. Translation: CASSEMRGNEQYF.

This clone was counted a single time. This chain connects TRBV7-9 to TRBJ2-1; 7 bases line up with TRBD2. V gave up 2 bases and J gave up 9 bases; unmatched junction bases: 10. Germline CDR1 SEHNR, CDR2 FQNEAQ (reference sequence). The length of the CDR3 is 15 residues. The CDR3 spells CASSLSPAGKPEQFF. The CDR3 coding sequence is TGTGCCAGCAGCTTAAGCCCAGCGGGGAAACCTGAGCAGTTCTTC.

The chain joins TRBV6-1 to TRBJ2-7; D ambiguous. The CDR3 spans 14 residues. V was clipped by 6 bases and J by 7 bases, with 19 bases between them. Germline V gene sequence: CDR1 MNHNS, CDR2 SASEGT. The CDR3 DNA reads TGTGCCAGCAGCAACACCCATCCGGCAGGTGAGCAGTACTTC. Its translation: CASSNTHPAGEQYF.

The chain recombines TRBV5-1 with TRBJ2-5, with D hard to call. Deletions cut 1 base from V and 5 bases from J, with 9 bases between. The CDR3 totals 13 residues. Germline lookup yields CDR1 SGHRS and CDR2 YFSETQ. CDR3 in amino acids: CASSLLLGETQYF. As DNA, the CDR3 is TGCGCCAGCAGCTTGCTCCTCGGGGAGACCCAGTACTTC.

The chain employs TRBV28 and TRBJ1-1; D is perhaps TRBD1 (6 bases). V lost 4 bases and J 5 bases, leaving 20 bases between the germline ends. The CDR3 extends over 16 amino acids. CDR1 is MDHEN, CDR2 SYDVKM, per germline. CDR3 coding DNA: TGTGCCAGCAGTTCTCAATTTCCGGGGGCGATGACTGAAGCTTTCTTT. This sequence encodes CASSSQFPGAMTEAFF.

The V gene is TRBV6-7, the J gene TRBJ1-1, with TRBD1 identical over 7 bases. TRBV6-7 is flagged as an ORF with uncertain function. Trimming at V came to 6 bases and at J to 0 bases, leaving 7 bases not matched to a gene. This CDR3 is 15 amino acids long. As DNA, the CDR3 is TGTGCCAGCAGCCCCTCAGGGGGGATGAACACTGAAGCTTTCTTT. Encoded protein: CASSPSGGMNTEAFF.

The J gene is TRBJ1-2, the V gene TRBV28; 11 nucleotides line up with TRBD1. Germline CDR1 is MDHEN and CDR2 is SYDVKM. This CDR3 is built from 19 residues. V trimming: 5 bases; J trimming: 1 base; junction bases outside the gene matches: 15. CDR3 residues: CASSLQPGQGDGRNYGYTF. Written as DNA, the CDR3 is TGTGCCAGCAGTCTCCAGCCGGGACAGGGGGACGGTCGTAACTATGGCTACACCTTC.

V usage is TRBV18 and J usage is TRBJ2-7, with TRBD1 as a possible D gene (5 bases). Germline assignment: CDR1 KGHSH and CDR2 LQKENI. V lost 5 bases and J 1 base, leaving 12 bases between the germline ends. The CDR3 contains 14 residues. Here the CDR3 reads CASSFLPGSYEQYF. For the CDR3, the DNA is TGTGCCAGCTCATTCCTTCCAGGGTCCTACGAGCAGTACTTC.

This chain links TRBV11-3 with TRBJ2-7; possibly TRBD2 for D (6 bases). The germline V and J ends were trimmed by 0 bases and 4 bases, with 13 bases remaining between them. The CDR3 totals 15 residues. CDR1 is SGHNT, CDR2 YENEEA, per germline. The CDR3 spells CASSLEGGIGYEQYF. In DNA, the CDR3 is TGTGCCAGCAGCTTAGAAGGCGGGATAGGGTACGAGCAGTACTTC.

The chain links TRBV5-4 to TRBJ2-7; D is perhaps TRBD1 (5 bases). The CDR3 has 13 amino acids. Germline V gene lookup returns CDR1 SGHNT and CDR2 YYREEE (reference sequence). V lost 0 bases and J lost 3, with 7 bases in between. The CDR3 region is CASSLGTYYEQYF. The CDR3 DNA follows: TGTGCCAGCAGCTTGGGGACATACTACGAGCAGTACTTC.

The gene calls are TRBV19 and TRBJ2-7; 12 bases are shared with TRBD1. The trim removed 7 bases at V and 4 bases at J, leaving 8 bases unmatched. The CDR3 has 15 amino acids. CDR1 is LNHDA and CDR2 is SQIVND in the germline V gene (reference sequence). CDR3 region: CASTPGTGGRYEQYF. DNA for the CDR3: TGTGCCAGTACCCCTGGGACAGGGGGCAGGTACGAGCAGTACTTC.

This chain joins TRBV6-5 and TRBJ2-5, with 10 positions matching TRBD2. Unmatched junction bases numbered 9, after V lost 4 bases and J lost 4 bases. The CDR3 covers 16 residues. Germline V gene lookup returns CDR1 MNHEY and CDR2 SVGAGI. This chain's CDR3 is CASSSLAGGGSETQYF. The CDR3 DNA sequence: TGTGCCAGCAGTTCCTTAGCGGGGGGAGGCTCAGAGACCCAGTACTTC.

The chain links TRBV30 to TRBJ1-1; 9 nucleotides agree with TRBD1. V was clipped by 0 bases and J by 6 bases; unmatched bases: 8. The CDR3 spans 15 residues. Germline assignment: CDR1 GTSNPN and CDR2 SVGIG (reference sequence). The DNA for the CDR3 is TGTGCCTGGAGTGTGGCAGGACAGGGGAATGCTGAAGCTTTCTTT. Its protein product is CAWSVAGQGNAEAFF.

This clone occurred once. The chain uses TRBV7-2 and TRBJ2-2; D call uncertain. From germline, CDR1 is SGHTA and CDR2 FQGNSA. Trimming took off 0 bases at V and 7 bases at J, with 6 bases between the two ends. This CDR3 comprises 13 residues. In DNA form, the CDR3 reads TGTGCCAGCAGCTTAGCTGGAATCGGGGAGCTGTTTTTT. This gives the protein CASSLAGIGELFF.

The CDR3, as DNA: TGTGCCAGTAGTCCCCCTGGGGGGGCGGAAAACATTCAGTACTTC. Encoded protein: CASSPPGGAENIQYF. The J gene is TRBJ2-4, the V gene TRBV19; perhaps TRBD2 as D (7 bases). Looked up from germline, CDR1 is LNHDA and CDR2 is SQIVND (reference sequence). The CDR3 contains 15 residues. V shed 5 bases and J shed 5 bases, with 16 bases lying between them.

The chain uses TRBV5-6 and TRBJ2-7; TRBD1 agrees at 7 bases. The CDR3 has 15 amino acids. In germline, CDR1 is SGHDT, CDR2 YYEEEE. V trimming: 3 bases; J trimming: 1 base; junction bases outside the gene matches: 7. The CDR3 spells CASSSTGTVSYEQYF. In DNA form, the CDR3 reads TGTGCCAGCAGCTCAACGGGGACAGTTTCCTACGAGCAGTACTTC.

The gene calls are TRBV6-5 and TRBJ1-1; 8 nucleotides agree with TRBD1. V was clipped by 5 bases and J by 3 bases; unmatched bases: 8. This CDR3 spans 15 amino acids. The germline gives CDR1 MNHEY, CDR2 SVGAGI. The CDR3 DNA follows: TGTGCCAGCAGTGGAGGACAGGGTAGATACACTGAAGCTTTCTTT. Translated: CASSGGQGRYTEAFF.

V usage is TRBV4-3 and J usage is TRBJ2-5; 12 bases are shared with TRBD2. The CDR3 covers 16 residues. The junction had 5 bases not matched to a gene; V was cut back by 0 bases and J by 6 bases. CDR1 is LGHNA and CDR2 is YSLEER in the germline V gene. The CDR3 protein is CASSQDRTSGMQTQYF. In DNA form, the CDR3 reads TGCGCCAGCAGCCAAGATAGGACTAGCGGGATGCAGACCCAGTACTTC.

The chain recombines TRBV30 with TRBJ2-3; D gene ambiguous. This CDR3 contains 14 residues. V dropped 1 base and J dropped 7 bases, with 15 bases sitting between them. Germline CDR1 GTSNPN, CDR2 SVGIG (reference sequence). This chain's CDR3 is CAWSALPDINTQYF. CDR3 nucleotides: TGTGCCTGGAGTGCCCTCCCTGATATAAATACGCAGTATTTT. The full variable domain, in which reference TRBV30 and TRBJ2-3 provide the parts outside the CDR3, is SQTIHQWPATLVQPVGSPLSLECTVEGTSNPNLYWYRQAAGRGLQLLFYSVGIGQISSEVPQNLSASRPQDRQFILSSKKLLLSDSGFYLCAWSALPDINTQYFGPGTRLTVL.

The chain recombines TRBV4-1 with TRBJ1-5; D is perhaps TRBD1 (6 bases). This CDR3 is built from 14 residues. From germline, CDR1 is MGHRA and CDR2 YSYEKL. The V end lost 4 bases, the J end lost 3 bases, and 10 bases lay between the germline ends. The CDR3 nucleotides are TGCGCCAGCAGCCGGACAGTTCCCAATCAGCCCCAGCATTTT. Translation gives CASSRTVPNQPQHF.

This chain links TRBV5-1 with TRBJ2-5, with 9 positions matching TRBD2. CDR1 is SGHRS and CDR2 is YFSETQ in the germline V gene. With 5 bases clipped from V and 2 bases from J, the junction kept 10 bases outside the gene matches. This CDR3 is built from 16 residues. The DNA of the CDR3 is TGCGCCAGCAGAGAGCCTAGCGGGGCCACGCAAGAGACCCAGTACTTC. Its translation is CASREPSGATQETQYF.

This chain connects TRBV7-2 to TRBJ2-7; no reliable D call. The V gene lost 1 base and the J gene lost 2 bases, with 9 bases spanning the gap. CDR3 length: 14 residues. Germline V CDR1 and CDR2: SGHTA, FQGNSA. The CDR3 spells CASSLGLSPYEQYF. The DNA for the CDR3 is TGTGCCAGCAGCTTAGGACTGTCGCCCTACGAGCAGTACTTC. Filled out from reference TRBV7-2 and TRBJ2-7, the complete variable domain reads GAGVSQSPSNKVTEKGKDVELRCDPISGHTALYWYRQSLGQGLEFLIYFQGNSAPDKSGLPSDRFSAERTGGSVSTLTIQRTQQEDSAVYLCASSLGLSPYEQYFGPGTRLTVT.

V and J are TRBV7-9 and TRBJ2-2, with no clear D. This CDR3 contains 16 residues. CDR1 is SEHNR, CDR2 FQNEAQ, per germline (reference sequence). V shed 5 bases and J shed 1 base, with 14 bases lying between them. CDR3 DNA sequence: TGTGCCAGCAGCCTACCCCCTAGTCTGAACACCGGGGAGCTGTTTTTT. Amino acid sequence: CASSLPPSLNTGELFF.

About this clone: This CDR3 is also generated by other DNA sequences in the sample. This rearrangement joins TRBV5-1 to TRBJ2-3; TRBD2 aligns across 10 bases. This CDR3 is built from 15 residues. CDR1 SGHRS and CDR2 YFSETQ come from the germline V gene. With 3 bases clipped from V and 2 bases from J, the junction kept 3 bases outside the gene matches. CDR3 nucleotide sequence: TGCGCCAGCAGCTCGGGGACTAGCGCCACAGATACGCAGTATTTT. It encodes CASSSGTSATDTQYF.

DNA for the CDR3: TGTGCCAGCTCACCAAGGTCTCGGGGGACTAATGAAAAACTGTTTTTT. Translated, it gives CASSPRSRGTNEKLFF. V usage is TRBV18 and J usage is TRBJ1-4; weak D call: TRBD1 (5 bases). The V end was cut by 2 bases, the J end by 2 bases, with 12 bases between. This CDR3 has 16 amino acids. Germline V gene lookup returns CDR1 KGHSH and CDR2 LQKENI.

The rearrangement uses TRBV5-1 and TRBJ2-7, with 12 bases that match TRBD2. CDR3 size: 15 residues. V shed 0 bases, J shed 7 bases, and the junction held 5 bases outside the gene matches. CDR1 SGHRS and CDR2 YFSETQ come from the germline V gene. CDR3 DNA sequence: TGCGCCAGCAGCTTGGGACTAGCGGGAGCCTGGGAGCAGTACTTC. This gives the protein CASSLGLAGAWEQYF.